Below, one TCR beta chain is given with its context. What it binds is not known. This sample was taken from a study of Ad26.COV2.S vaccination and SARS-CoV-2 variants. Regarding the study as a whole: Whether participants received vaccine or placebo, their non-spike TCR breadth was similar.

Treatment defined: roughly 20 received Ad26.COV2.S at low or high dose, single or two shots; about 5 received placebo; per-sample allocation not given. Sampling was done on day 63 after the first vaccine or placebo injection. The CDR3 has 15 residues. After removal of 5 bases from V and 0 bases from J, the junction contained 7 bases not matched to a gene. Germline-derived CDR1 and CDR2 are SGHVS and FNYEAQ. Method: immunoSEQ multiplex PCR; TCRdb's copy keeps in-frame clones and lacks some. In the table there are roughly 420,000 clones, 88% of which are singletons. The sequence derives from a person between 18 and 65 years old who received the Ad26.COV2.S COVID-19 vaccine or a placebo. The J gene is TRBJ2-7, the V gene TRBV7-6; 7 bases agree with TRBD2. Specimen: peripheral blood, collected in a trial of Ad26.COV2.S vaccine versus placebo. As DNA, the CDR3 is TGTGCCAGCAGCCCCTCAGGGAGGGGCTCCTACGAGCAGTACTTC. It codes for CASSPSGRGSYEQYF.